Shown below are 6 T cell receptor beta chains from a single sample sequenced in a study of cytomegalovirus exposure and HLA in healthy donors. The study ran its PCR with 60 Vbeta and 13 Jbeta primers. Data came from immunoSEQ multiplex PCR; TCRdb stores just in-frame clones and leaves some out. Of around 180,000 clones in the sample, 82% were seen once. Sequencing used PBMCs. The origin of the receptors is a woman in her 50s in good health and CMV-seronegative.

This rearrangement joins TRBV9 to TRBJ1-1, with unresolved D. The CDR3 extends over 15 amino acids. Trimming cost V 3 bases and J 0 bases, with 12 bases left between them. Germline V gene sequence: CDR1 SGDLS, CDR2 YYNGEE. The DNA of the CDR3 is TGTGCCAGCAGCGCACGAGAACGAATGAACACTGAAGCTTTCTTT. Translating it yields CASSARERMNTEAFF. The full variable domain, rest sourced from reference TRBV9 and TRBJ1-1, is DSGVTQTPKHLITATGQRVTLRCSPRSGDLSVYWYQQSLDQGLQFLIQYYNGEERAKGNILERFSAQQFPDLHSELNLSSLELGDSALYFCASSARERMNTEAFFGQGTRLTVV.

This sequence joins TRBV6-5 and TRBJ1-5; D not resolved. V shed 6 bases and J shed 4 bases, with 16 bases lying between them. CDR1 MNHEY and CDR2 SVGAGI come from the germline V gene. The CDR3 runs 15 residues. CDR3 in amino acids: CASSITRDSNQPQHF. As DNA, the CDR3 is TGTGCCAGCAGCATAACGAGGGATTCGAATCAGCCCCAGCATTTT.

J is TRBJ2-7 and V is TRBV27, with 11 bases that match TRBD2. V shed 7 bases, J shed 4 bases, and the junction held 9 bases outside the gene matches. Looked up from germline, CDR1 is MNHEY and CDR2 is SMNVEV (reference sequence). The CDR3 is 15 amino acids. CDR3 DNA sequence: TGTGCCAGCAATTTGTCACTAGCGGGAGTTTACGAGCAGTACTTC. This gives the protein CASNLSLAGVYEQYF.

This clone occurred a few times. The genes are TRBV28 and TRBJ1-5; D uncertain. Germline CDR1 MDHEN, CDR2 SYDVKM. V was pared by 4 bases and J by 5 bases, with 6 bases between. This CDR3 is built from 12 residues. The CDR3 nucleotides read TGTGCCAGCAGTTCCTCCTATCAGCCCCAGCATTTT. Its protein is CASSSSYQPQHF. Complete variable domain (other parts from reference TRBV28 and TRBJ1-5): DVKVTQSSRYLVKRTGEKVFLECVQDMDHENMFWYRQDPGLGLRLIYFSYDVKMKEKGDIPEGYSVSREKKERFSLILESASTNQTSMYLCASSSSYQPQHFGDGTRLSIL.

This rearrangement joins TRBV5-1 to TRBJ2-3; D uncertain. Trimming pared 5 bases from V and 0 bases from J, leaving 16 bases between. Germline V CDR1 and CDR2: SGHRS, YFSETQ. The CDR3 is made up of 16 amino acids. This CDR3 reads CASSRLDSSSTDTQYF. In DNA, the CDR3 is TGCGCCAGCAGTCGGCTAGATTCCAGTAGCACAGATACGCAGTATTTT.

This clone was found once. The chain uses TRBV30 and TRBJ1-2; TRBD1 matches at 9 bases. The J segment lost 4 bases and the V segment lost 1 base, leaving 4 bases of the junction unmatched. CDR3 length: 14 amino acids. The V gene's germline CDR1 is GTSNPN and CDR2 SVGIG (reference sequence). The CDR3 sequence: CAWSAGQGFYGYTF. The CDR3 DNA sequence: TGTGCCTGGAGTGCGGGACAGGGTTTCTATGGCTACACCTTC.